This entry lists 20 T cell receptor beta chains sequenced from one sample in a study of blood T cell repertoires in COVID-19. The data were produced by immunoSEQ multiplex PCR, yet TCRdb's version contains in-frame clones alone and is incomplete. This table has some 380,000 clones, roughly 89% appearing once. Specimen: peripheral blood. Source of these receptors: a man aged 18 to 35 with active or convalescent COVID-19.

The rearrangement uses TRBV10-3 and TRBJ1-4, with D possibly TRBD1 on 5 matching bases. The V end lost 9 bases, the J end lost 3 bases, and 8 bases lay between the germline ends. CDR1 ENHRY and CDR2 SYGVKD come from the germline V gene. The length of the CDR3 is 12 residues. CDR3 in DNA: TGTGCCATGGGGGGTCCTAATGAAAAACTGTTTTTT. Translating gives CAMGGPNEKLFF.

J is TRBJ1-2 and V is TRBV28; D is unclear. This CDR3 comprises 12 residues. Germline assignment: CDR1 MDHEN and CDR2 SYDVKM. V lost 8 bases and J lost 4, with 11 bases in between. CDR3 coding DNA: TGTGCCAGCGGGAGGGAAGTCTATGGCTACACCTTC. This codes for CASGREVYGYTF.

The chain couples TRBV7-6 to TRBJ2-3, with D maybe TRBD1 (5 bases). Trimming took off 1 base at V and 3 bases at J, with 14 bases between the two ends. The CDR3 is 16 amino acids. Germline V gene data show CDR1 as SGHVS and CDR2 as FNYEAQ. CDR3 amino acids: CASSLVGVTETDTQYF. The CDR3 nucleotides read TGTGCCAGCAGCTTAGTAGGTGTGACAGAAACAGATACGCAGTATTTT.

The chain couples TRBV5-4 to TRBJ1-2, with TRBD1 as a possible D gene (6 bases). Trimming pared 2 bases from V and 4 bases from J, leaving 9 bases between. Germline-derived CDR1 and CDR2 are SGHNT and YYREEE (reference sequence). CDR3 length: 13 residues. This CDR3 is CASSFTGIYGYTF. CDR3 in DNA: TGTGCCAGCAGCTTCACAGGGATCTATGGCTACACCTTC.

The chain has TRBV30 and TRBJ1-6; no firm D call. Between the trimmed V and J ends, which lost 3 bases and 5 bases, there was a span of 11 bases. The CDR3 runs to 14 residues. Germline V gene sequence: CDR1 GTSNPN, CDR2 SVGIG (reference sequence). This CDR3 reads CAWRTGLNNSPLHF. In nucleotides, the CDR3 is TGTGCCTGGAGAACGGGGTTGAATAATTCACCCCTCCACTTT.

The V gene is TRBV19, the J gene TRBJ2-3; 9 bases agree with TRBD1. CDR1 is LNHDA and CDR2 is SQIVND in the germline V gene (reference sequence). This CDR3 has 15 residues. Trimming at V came to 4 bases and at J to 6 bases, leaving 8 bases not matched to a gene. The CDR3 loop reads CASSNTGGALDTQYF. The CDR3 region has the DNA TGTGCCAGTAGTAATACAGGGGGCGCGTTGGATACGCAGTATTTT.

CDR3 sequence reads: CASTSGFGYTF. CDR3 coding DNA: TGTGCCAGCACTTCAGGGTTTGGCTACACCTTC. V usage is TRBV28 and J usage is TRBJ1-2; possibly TRBD1 for D (5 bases). The CDR3 has 11 residues. The germline gives CDR1 MDHEN, CDR2 SYDVKM. Trimming left V 7 bases short and J 7 bases short, with 10 bases between.

This rearrangement joins TRBV7-8 to TRBJ1-1, with a possible D match to TRBD1 (5 bases). Germline V gene sequence: CDR1 SGHVS, CDR2 FQNEAQ. The CDR3 runs 15 residues. The V and J ends lost 2 bases and 1 base respectively, with 11 bases between them. As DNA, the CDR3 is TGTGCCAGCAGCTTAAGGCAGGGATGGAACACTGAAGCTTTCTTT. Translation gives CASSLRQGWNTEAFF.

V and J are TRBV7-2 and TRBJ2-7; unclear D gene. The V and J ends lost 2 bases and 3 bases respectively, with 8 bases between them. The length of the CDR3 is 13 residues. Germline lookup yields CDR1 SGHTA and CDR2 FQGNSA. The CDR3 sequence is CASSLSSGYEQYF. The CDR3 nucleotides read TGTGCCAGCAGCTTATCGTCAGGCTACGAGCAGTACTTC.

V gene TRBV18 combines with J gene TRBJ1-2; D is unclear. Trimming pared 6 bases from V and 0 bases from J, leaving 11 bases between. Germline CDR1 reads KGHSH; CDR2 reads LQKENI. This CDR3 contains 14 residues. The CDR3 loop is CASSLDIANYGYTF. The CDR3 region has the DNA TGTGCCAGCTCCCTCGACATAGCTAACTATGGCTACACCTTC.

This clone was counted only a few times. The chain uses TRBV7-2 and TRBJ1-6; D is possibly TRBD1 (5 bases). CDR3 length: 18 amino acids. Trimming removed 0 bases at V and 0 bases at J, with 12 bases between. Germline V CDR1 and CDR2: SGHTA, FQGNSA. The CDR3 here is CASSLAREGSSYNSPLHF. The CDR3, as DNA: TGTGCCAGCAGCTTAGCACGGGAGGGGAGCTCCTATAATTCACCCCTCCACTTT. Full variable domain (outside the CDR3, taken from reference TRBV7-2 and TRBJ1-6): GAGVSQSPSNKVTEKGKDVELRCDPISGHTALYWYRQSLGQGLEFLIYFQGNSAPDKSGLPSDRFSAERTGGSVSTLTIQRTQQEDSAVYLCASSLAREGSSYNSPLHFGNGTRLTVT.

The V call is TRBV28, the J call TRBJ2-1, with TRBD2 as a possible D gene (5 bases). The CDR3 loop spans 14 amino acids. Per germline, CDR1 MDHEN and CDR2 SYDVKM. Trimming shortened V by 6 bases and J by 8 bases, and 17 bases separated the two germline ends. The CDR3 here is CASSPVRGSDEQFF. The CDR3 DNA sequence: TGTGCCAGCAGCCCCGTACGGGGAAGCGATGAGCAGTTCTTC.

This chain joins TRBV3-1 (or the pseudogene TRBV3-2) and TRBJ1-2; no firm D call. The CDR3 has 13 amino acids. Per germline, CDR1 LGHDT and CDR2 YNNKEL (reference sequence). V was trimmed by 5 bases and J by 5 bases, leaving 12 bases between them. CDR3 DNA sequence: TGTGCCAGCAGCGCTCGGCAGGTTTATGGCTACACCTTC. It is translated as CASSARQVYGYTF.

J is TRBJ1-5 and V is TRBV28; the D gene is possibly TRBD1 (5 bases). Germline V gives CDR1 MDHEN, CDR2 SYDVKM. The germline V and J ends were trimmed by 3 bases and 2 bases, with 14 bases remaining between them. The CDR3 length is 16 residues. In DNA, the CDR3 is TGTGCCAGCAGTTTTCGTGCCAGGGCTCGCAATCAGCCCCAGCATTTT. As protein: CASSFRARARNQPQHF.

The J gene is TRBJ1-1, the V gene TRBV30; weak D call: TRBD1 (6 bases). The CDR3 covers 14 residues. CDR1 and CDR2 from the germline V gene are GTSNPN and SVGIG (reference sequence). V dropped 0 bases and J dropped 1 base, with 9 bases sitting between them. For the CDR3, the DNA is TGTGCCTGGAGTGTACTGACAGGGAACACTGAAGCTTTCTTT. It codes for CAWSVLTGNTEAFF.

The rearrangement joins TRBV19 to TRBJ2-7, with D possibly matching TRBD1 (5 bases). Trimming removed 7 bases at V and 0 bases at J, with 16 bases between. The CDR3 runs 15 residues. Looked up from germline, CDR1 is LNHDA and CDR2 is SQIVND (reference sequence). CDR3 nucleotide sequence: TGTGCCAGTATGCTAGGACATCCCCTCTCCTACGAGCAGTACTTC. Its protein is CASMLGHPLSYEQYF.

CDR3 nucleotide sequence: TGTGCCAGCAGCTTGGGGGCCTCCTACGAGCAGTACTTC. Amino acids: CASSLGASYEQYF. The V and J genes are TRBV7-2 and TRBJ2-7; D possibly corresponds to TRBD1 (6 bases). Germline-derived CDR1 and CDR2 are SGHTA and FQGNSA. V shed 3 bases and J shed 0 bases, with 6 bases lying between them. The CDR3 has 13 amino acids. The entire variable domain, with the rest obtained from reference TRBV7-2 and TRBJ2-7, is as follows: GAGVSQSPSNKVTEKGKDVELRCDPISGHTALYWYRQSLGQGLEFLIYFQGNSAPDKSGLPSDRFSAERTGGSVSTLTIQRTQQEDSAVYLCASSLGASYEQYFGPGTRLTVT.

The rearrangement uses TRBV5-1 and TRBJ1-3; D is undetermined. The germline CDR1 and CDR2 sequences are SGHRS and YFSETQ. The CDR3 is 15 amino acids. Trimming stripped 4 bases from V and 2 bases from J, with 13 bases between. The CDR3 DNA reads TGCGCCAGCAGCCTCGACATTTTAACTGGAAACACCATATATTTT. Protein sequence: CASSLDILTGNTIYF. The whole variable domain, filled in from reference TRBV5-1 and TRBJ1-3, reads KAGVTQTPRYLIKTRGQQVTLSCSPISGHRSVSWYQQTPGQGLQFLFEYFSETQRNKGNFPGRFSGRQFSNSRSEMNVSTLELGDSALYLCASSLDILTGNTIYFGEGSWLTVV.

V is TRBV28 and J is TRBJ1-1; 7 positions agree with TRBD1. The CDR3 is 13 residues long. CDR1 and CDR2 from the germline V gene are MDHEN and SYDVKM. J gave up 7 bases and V 4 bases, and 6 bases lay outside the gene matches. Written as DNA, the CDR3 is TGTGCCAGCAGTTCGGACAGGCGAGGTGAAGCTTTCTTT. Translated, it gives CASSSDRRGEAFF.

With regard to this clone: Germline is not matched at one junction end, which may reflect a read error. This chain connects TRBV11-3 to TRBJ2-7; possibly TRBD1 or TRBD2 for D (5 bases each). The CDR3 contains 14 residues. Germline V gives CDR1 SGHNT, CDR2 YENEEA. The CDR3 here is CASSLGTAGYEQYF. Written as DNA, the CDR3 is TGTGCCAGCAGTTTAGGGACGGCGGGCTACGAGCAGTACTTC.